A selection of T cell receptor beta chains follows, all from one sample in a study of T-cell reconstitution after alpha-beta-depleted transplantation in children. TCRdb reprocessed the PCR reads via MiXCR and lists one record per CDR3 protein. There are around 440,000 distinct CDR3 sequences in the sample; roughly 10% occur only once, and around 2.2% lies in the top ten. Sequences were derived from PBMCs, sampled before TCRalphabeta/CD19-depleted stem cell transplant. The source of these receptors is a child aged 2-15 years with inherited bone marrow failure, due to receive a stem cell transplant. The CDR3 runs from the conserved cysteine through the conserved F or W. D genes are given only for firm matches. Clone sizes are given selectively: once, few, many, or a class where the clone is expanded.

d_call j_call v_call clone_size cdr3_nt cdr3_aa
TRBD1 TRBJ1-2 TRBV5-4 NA TGTGCCAGCAGCATCCCGGGACAGTATCTCTATGGCTACACCTTC CASSIPGQYLYGYTF
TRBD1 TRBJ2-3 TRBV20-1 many TGCAGTGCTAGTGGAGACAGGGGTCAAAGGGGGATTGGTGCCGACCAGTATTTT CSASGDRGQRGIGADQYF
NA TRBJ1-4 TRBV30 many TGTGCCTGGAGGCCATGGTCGAATGAAAAACTGTTTTTT CAWRPWSNEKLFF
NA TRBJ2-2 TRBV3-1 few TGTGCCAGCAGCCAAGAAGACAAATATTCTAACACCGGGGAGCTGTTTTTT CASSQEDKYSNTGELFF
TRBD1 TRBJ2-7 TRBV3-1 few TGTGCCAGCAGCCTCTGGACAGGGGGTTTCGAGCAGTACTTC CASSLWTGGFEQYF
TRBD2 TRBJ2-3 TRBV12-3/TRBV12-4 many TGTGCCAGCAGTTTTCGGACCGGGAGGTCCGCAGATACGCAGTATTTT CASSFRTGRSADTQYF
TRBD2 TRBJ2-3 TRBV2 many TGTGCCAGCAGTCGACTAGCGATGGCGGATACGCAGTATTTT CASSRLAMADTQYF
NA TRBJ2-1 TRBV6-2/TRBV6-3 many TGTGCCAGCAGTCGAACCAGCTCCTACAATGAGCAGTTCTTC CASSRTSSYNEQFF
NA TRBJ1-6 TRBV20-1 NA TGCAGTGCTAGCAGGTCGCGAAGTTCACCCCTCCACTTT CSASRSRSSPLHF
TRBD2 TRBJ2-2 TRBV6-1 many TGTGCCAGCAGGCCTAGCGGGAGGGGTACCGGGGAGCTGTTTTTT CASRPSGRGTGELFF
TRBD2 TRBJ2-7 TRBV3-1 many TGTGCCAGCACCCTGACTAGCTCCGGGTCCTACGAGCAGTACTTC CASTLTSSGSYEQYF
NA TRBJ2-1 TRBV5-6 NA TGTGCCAGCAGCTTGGTGTGGACGGAATCCTACAATGAGCAGTTCTTC CASSLVWTESYNEQFF
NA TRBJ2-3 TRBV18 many TGTGCCAGCTCACCCCTGACCGGGAAGGGTCCCGGCACAGATACGCAGTATTTT CASSPLTGKGPGTDTQYF
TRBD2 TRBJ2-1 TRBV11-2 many TGTGCCAGCAGCGTAGGCCAACTAGCGGGGCTTTTCTTC CASSVGQLAGLFF
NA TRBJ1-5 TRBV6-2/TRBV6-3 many TGTGCCAGCAGTCCCAGGGGAGGCGGCAATCAGCCCCAGCATTTT CASSPRGGGNQPQHF
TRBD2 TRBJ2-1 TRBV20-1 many TGCAGTGCTAGAGATGAACTAGCGGGAGCCAATGAGCAGTTCTTC CSARDELAGANEQFF
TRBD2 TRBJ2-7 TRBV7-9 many TGTGCCAGCAGCCGACTAGCGGGAGTTTATTACGAGCAGTACTTC CASSRLAGVYYEQYF
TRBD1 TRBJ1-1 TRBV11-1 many TGTGCCAGCAGCTTAGCGGGACAGGGGCCTGATTGGGGCACTGAAGCTTTCTTT CASSLAGQGPDWGTEAFF
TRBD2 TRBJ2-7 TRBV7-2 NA TGTGCCAGCAGCCCGTTGACTAGCGGATCTTCATACGAGCAGTACTTC CASSPLTSGSSYEQYF
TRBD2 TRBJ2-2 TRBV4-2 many TGTGCCAGCAGCCAACACACTACCGGGACTAGCGGGAAAAGGTCCGGGGAGCTGTTTTTT CASSQHTTGTSGKRSGELFF
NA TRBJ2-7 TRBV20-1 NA TGCAGTGCTAGGGACCTTAGGGGCGGGACGAGGTCCTACGAGCAGTACTTC CSARDLRGGTRSYEQYF
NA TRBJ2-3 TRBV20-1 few TGCAGTGCGATAACCCCCTATAGGTCCACAGATACGCAGTATTTT CSAITPYRSTDTQYF
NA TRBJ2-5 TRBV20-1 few TGCAGTGCTAGTAAGGACGAACGCCAAGAGACCCAGTACTTC CSASKDERQETQYF
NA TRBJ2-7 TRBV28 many TGTGCCAGCAGTTTATCGGGGACCGAGCAGTACTTC CASSLSGTEQYF
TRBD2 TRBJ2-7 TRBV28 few TGTGCCAGCAGTTTATGGGGCGGGACTAGTGGCTACGAGCAGTACTTC CASSLWGGTSGYEQYF
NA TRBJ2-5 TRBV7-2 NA TGTGCCAGCAGCACCGGAACAATAAGATTGGAGACCCAGTACTTC CASSTGTIRLETQYF
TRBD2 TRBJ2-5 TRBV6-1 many TGTGCCAGCAGTGAACGGGGGGAGGGGACCCAAGAGACCCAGTACTTC CASSERGEGTQETQYF
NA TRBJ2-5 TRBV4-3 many TGCGCCAGCAGCCAAGAGCTTATGGGACCGCAAGAGACCCAGTACTTC CASSQELMGPQETQYF
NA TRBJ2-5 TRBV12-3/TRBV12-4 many TGTGCCAGCAGTTTGCGGGAAGAGACCCAGTACTTC CASSLREETQYF
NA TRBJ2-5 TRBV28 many TGTGCCAGCAGTTTATACGGGAGTCAAGAGACCCAGTACTTC CASSLYGSQETQYF
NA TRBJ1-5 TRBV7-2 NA TGTGCCAGCAGCTTCCGACTTGACAGGTATAGCAATCAGCCCCAGCATTTT CASSFRLDRYSNQPQHF
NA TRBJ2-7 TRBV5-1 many TGCGCCAGCAGCTTGGACCTCTACGAGCAGTACTTC CASSLDLYEQYF
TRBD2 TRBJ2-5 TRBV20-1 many TGCAGTGCTAGAGAGGCGGGAGGGCCGAGGGAGACCCAGTACTTC CSAREAGGPRETQYF
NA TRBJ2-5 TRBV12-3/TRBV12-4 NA TGTGCCAGCAGTTCAGTTGCTCAAGAGACCCAGTACTTC CASSSVAQETQYF
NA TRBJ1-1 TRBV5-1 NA TGCGCCAGCAGCTTGGCCTGGCAGATGAACACTGAAGCTTTCTTT CASSLAWQMNTEAFF